Listed below are T cell receptor beta chains from one sample, sequenced in a study of cytomegalovirus exposure and HLA in healthy donors. The protocol was immunoSEQ multiplex PCR, while the TCRdb copy is restricted to in-frame clones and leaves out a portion. The sample lists a few hundred thousand clones, more than 65% occurring once. Source material: PBMCs. These receptors were collected from a woman in her thirties in good health and CMV-seronegative. The CDR3 runs from the conserved cysteine through the conserved F or W.

V gene	CDR3 length	J gene	CDR3 protein
TRBV19	14	TRBJ2-3	CASSIVGGPDTQYF
TRBV11-2	16	TRBJ2-7	CASSYLPAGGPYEQYF
TRBV13	14	TRBJ1-6	CASRLQGINSPLHF
TRBV6-5	12	TRBJ1-1	CASRWDSIEAFF
TRBV6-6	15	TRBJ2-7	CASSYGTGPNHEQYF
TRBV5-1	15	TRBJ2-1	CASSLVGSGMNEQFF
TRBV7-6	17	TRBJ2-4	CASSPLAGGPAKNIQYF
TRBV6-5	15	TRBJ2-1	CASSTRDRAYNEQFF
TRBV12-5	14	TRBJ1-2	CVSGLDSPVYGYTF
TRBV5-4	15	TRBJ2-3	CASSPRQGSTDTQYF
TRBV5-1	14	TRBJ2-7	CASSWTTPYYEQYF
TRBV10-3	14	TRBJ2-2	CAIRVQGQDGELFF
TRBV9	14	TRBJ2-2	CASSVGVNTGELFF
TRBV2	15	TRBJ1-1	CASSETEGAGTEAFF
TRBV5-4	17	TRBJ2-3	CASSLADLAGAADTQYF
TRBV5-1	16	TRBJ1-1	CASSFYRGPGSTEAFF
TRBV5-1	13	TRBJ1-2	CASSFAGNDGYTF
TRBV25-1	13	TRBJ2-1	CASHGSSYNEQFF
TRBV10-3	15	TRBJ2-1	CATGGLAGVPNEQFF
TRBV5-1	13	TRBJ1-1	CASRQDPNTEAFF
TRBV19	16	TRBJ2-2	CASGRRAGLNTGELFF
TRBV7-2	13	TRBJ2-7	CASSLRGRDEQYF
TRBV30	15	TRBJ1-6	CAWSFDRGVTSPLHF
TRBV19	14	TRBJ2-1	CASSWAGRTNEQFF
TRBV18	18	TRBJ1-1	CASSPLSPGTGGNTEAFF
TRBV30	16	TRBJ2-3	CAWGLPSGGLTDTQYF
TRBV6-1	16	TRBJ2-1	CASSEAVGQGSNEQFF
TRBV6-5	15	TRBJ1-1	CASSYLRDRYTEAFF
TRBV19	16	TRBJ2-1	CASSIVSGTVYNEQFF
TRBV7-9	16	TRBJ1-2	CASRPLERGVGYGYTF
TRBV27	13	TRBJ2-3	CASSWSSTDTQYF
TRBV2	16	TRBJ2-5	CASSDKGWTTYSEQYF
TRBV30	15	TRBJ1-2	CAWSEIGAGYRGYTF
TRBV5-1	14	TRBJ2-1	CASSSAGGYNEQFF
TRBV19	15	TRBJ2-5	CASSIGQGPRETQYF
TRBV5-4	14	TRBJ2-2	CASSLVKNTGELFF
TRBV14	14	TRBJ2-1	CASSQGLVHNEQFF
TRBV18	13	TRBJ1-5	CASSQGLNQPQHF
TRBV6-1	15	TRBJ1-2	CASTKDPFSNYGYTF
TRBV11-3	16	TRBJ1-4	CASSYTGRQSGEKLFF
TRBV7-6	12	TRBJ2-7	CASSLGTAEQYF
TRBV7-9	11	TRBJ2-7	CASSFAYEQYF
TRBV4-1	12	TRBJ2-4	CASSQIQNIQYF
TRBV11-3	13	TRBJ2-7	CASSLHPSGEQYF
TRBV27	15	NA	CASSLGRGGPYEQYF
TRBV5-1	12	TRBJ2-2	CASSGAGGELFF
TRBV6-6	13	TRBJ1-5	CASRAPGGQPQHF
TRBV5-4	14	TRBJ1-2	CASSLQQGIYGYTF
TRBV19	15	TRBJ1-2	CASSIDPGKYYGYTF
TRBV4-1	21	TRBJ1-1	CASSQEAGGTGGFGRNTEAFF
TRBV15	13	TRBJ1-1	CATSSYGATEAFF
TRBV11-2	13	TRBJ1-1	CASSLGQNTEAFF
TRBV10-3	16	TRBJ1-6	CAISGGGRAGNSPLHF
TRBV5-5	13	TRBJ2-7	CASSHGTGFEQYF